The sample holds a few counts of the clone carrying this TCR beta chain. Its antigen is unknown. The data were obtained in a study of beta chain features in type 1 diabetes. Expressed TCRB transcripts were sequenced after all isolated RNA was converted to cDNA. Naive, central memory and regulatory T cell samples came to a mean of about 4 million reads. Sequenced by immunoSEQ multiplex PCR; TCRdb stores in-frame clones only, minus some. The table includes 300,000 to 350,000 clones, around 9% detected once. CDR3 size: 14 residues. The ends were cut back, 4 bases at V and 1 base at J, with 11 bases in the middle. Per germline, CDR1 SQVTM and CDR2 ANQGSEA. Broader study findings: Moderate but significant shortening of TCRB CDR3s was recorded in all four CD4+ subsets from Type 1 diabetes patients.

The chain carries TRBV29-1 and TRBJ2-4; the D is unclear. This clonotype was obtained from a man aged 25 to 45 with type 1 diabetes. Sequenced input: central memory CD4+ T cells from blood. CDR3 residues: CSVALVGAKNIQYF. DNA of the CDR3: TGCAGCGTTGCCCTGGTTGGGGCCAAAAACATTCAGTACTTC.